This T cell receptor beta chain originates from a study of cytomegalovirus exposure and HLA in healthy donors. PCR amplification relied on 60 Vbeta primers (plus 13 Jbeta primers). TCRdb's copy holds only in-frame clones and misses some; the assay was immunoSEQ multiplex PCR. The data contain 150,000 to 200,000 clones, more than 9.5% of them singletons. Points on this clone: What it binds is unknown.

General observations from the study: What was likely a sequencing artifact was a cluster of highly shared sequence variants. Some V segments, including TRBV6-2 and TRBV6-3, were excluded as indistinguishable.

This CDR3 contains 15 residues. J lost 4 bases, V lost 2 bases, and 5 bases had no gene match. CDR1 is SGHTA and CDR2 is FQGNSA in the germline V gene. V and J are TRBV7-2 and TRBJ2-3; 8 positions agree with TRBD1. The sequencing sample was made of PBMCs. The receptor was derived from a man aged 50-59 years in good health and CMV-seropositive. Written as DNA, the CDR3 is TGTGCCAGCAGCTTACAGGGGGCAAATTCAGATACGCAGTATTTT. Its translation is CASSLQGANSDTQYF. Filled out from reference TRBV7-2 and TRBJ2-3, the complete variable domain reads GAGVSQSPSNKVTEKGKDVELRCDPISGHTALYWYRQSLGQGLEFLIYFQGNSAPDKSGLPSDRFSAERTGGSVSTLTIQRTQQEDSAVYLCASSLQGANSDTQYFGPGTRLTVL.